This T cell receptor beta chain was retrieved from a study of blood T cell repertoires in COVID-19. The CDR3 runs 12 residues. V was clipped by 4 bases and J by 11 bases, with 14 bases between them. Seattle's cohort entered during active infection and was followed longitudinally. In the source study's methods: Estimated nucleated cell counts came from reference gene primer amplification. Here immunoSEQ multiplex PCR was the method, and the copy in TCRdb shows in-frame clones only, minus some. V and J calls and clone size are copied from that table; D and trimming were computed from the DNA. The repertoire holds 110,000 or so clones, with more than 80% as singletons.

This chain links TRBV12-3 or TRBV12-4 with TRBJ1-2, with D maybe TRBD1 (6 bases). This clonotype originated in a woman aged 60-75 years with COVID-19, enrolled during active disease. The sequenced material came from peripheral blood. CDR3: CASSSYRVRYTF. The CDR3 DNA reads TGTGCCAGCAGTTCTTACAGGGTGCGGTACACCTTC.